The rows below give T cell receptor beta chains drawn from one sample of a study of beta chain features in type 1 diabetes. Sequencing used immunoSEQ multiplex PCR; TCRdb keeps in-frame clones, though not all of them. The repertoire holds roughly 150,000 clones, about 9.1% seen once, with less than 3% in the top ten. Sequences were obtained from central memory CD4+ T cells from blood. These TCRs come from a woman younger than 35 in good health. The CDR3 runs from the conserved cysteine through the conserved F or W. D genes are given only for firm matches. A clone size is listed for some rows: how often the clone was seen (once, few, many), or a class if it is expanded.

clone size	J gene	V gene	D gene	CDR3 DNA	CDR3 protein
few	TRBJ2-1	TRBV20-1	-	TGCAGTGCTAGACTTGAGAATGAGCAGTTCTTC	CSARLENEQFF
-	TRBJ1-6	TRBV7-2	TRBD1	TGTGCCAGCAGCTTAGCAGGGGGCTATTCACCCCTCCACTTT	CASSLAGGYSPLHF
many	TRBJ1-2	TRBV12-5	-	TGTGCTAGTGGTTTCTCGAACTATGGCTACACCTTC	CASGFSNYGYTF
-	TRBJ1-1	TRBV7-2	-	TGTGCCAGCACTTTTAACGGGGTGTCCAACACTGAAGCTTTCTTT	CASTFNGVSNTEAFF
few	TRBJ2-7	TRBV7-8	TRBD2	TGTGCCAGCAGCTCGCAACTAGCGAACGAGCAGTACTTC	CASSSQLANEQYF
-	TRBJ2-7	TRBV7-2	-	TGTGCCAGCAGCTTAGGAGGGATGGGAGCGGCAGTATACGAGCAGTACTTC	CASSLGGMGAAVYEQYF
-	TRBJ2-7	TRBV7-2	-	TGTGCCAGCAGCGACCCCAACAGGGACGAGCAGTACTTC	CASSDPNRDEQYF
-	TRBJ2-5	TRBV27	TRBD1	TGTGCCAGCAGTCAACTAGGGACAGTCCAAGAGACCCAGTACTTC	CASSQLGTVQETQYF
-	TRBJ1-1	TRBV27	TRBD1	TGTGCCAGCAGTCCACTACAGGGGGCCCGGACTGAAGCTTTCTTT	CASSPLQGARTEAFF
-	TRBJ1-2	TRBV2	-	TGTGCCAGCACTGAGAGTAACTATGGCTACACCTTC	CASTESNYGYTF
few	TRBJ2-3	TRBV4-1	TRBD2	TGCGCCAGCAGCCAAGACAGCGGGAGCGGAGATACGCAGTATTTT	CASSQDSGSGDTQYF
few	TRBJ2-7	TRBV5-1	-	TGCGCCAGCAGCCCAGGGGCGGCACTTGCCTACGAGCAGTACTTC	CASSPGAALAYEQYF
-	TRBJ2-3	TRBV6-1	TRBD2	TGTGCCAGCAGTGCACACGTAGCGGGGGGGCCGAACACAGATACGCAGTATTTT	CASSAHVAGGPNTDTQYF
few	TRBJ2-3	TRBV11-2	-	TGTGCCAGCAGCGCCCGGTACACAGATACGCAGTATTTT	CASSARYTDTQYF
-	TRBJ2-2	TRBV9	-	TGTGCCAGCAGCGTAAACTCGAACACCGGGGAGCTGTTTTTT	CASSVNSNTGELFF
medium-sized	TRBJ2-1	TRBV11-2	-	TGTGCCAGCAGCTCCGACAAACCTGGGGAGCAGTTCTTC	CASSSDKPGEQFF
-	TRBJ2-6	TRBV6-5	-	TGTGCCAGCAGTTACTTTCGTAGCTCTGGGGCCAACGTCCTGACTTTC	CASSYFRSSGANVLTF